This note documents a single T cell receptor beta chain sequence. No DNA is shown, since the ends of the CDR3 on it are uncertain; the CDR3 is the one TCRdb lists. The sample belongs to a study of CD8 T cells in Susac syndrome. TCR beta sequencing was performed on blood CD8+ and CD4+ T cells. CDR1 and CDR2 from the germline V gene are SEHNR and FQNEAQ (reference sequence). The CDR3 numbers 14 amino acids, ends counted. With random hexamers, 0.5 to 1 ug RNA was reverse transcribed. TCR beta CDR3 was amplified by immunoSEQ covering 54 Vbeta and 13 Jbeta. TCRdb reanalysed the immunoSEQ multiplex PCR reads using MiXCR and keeps one entry per CDR3 protein. The sample holds 160,000 or so distinct CDR3 sequences, around 96% seen once.

The J gene is TRBJ2-3, the V gene TRBV7-9. The source of this sequence is a human donor with multiple sclerosis. Sequencing used CD8+ T cells from PBMCs. CDR3 amino acids: CASSPTLGTDTQYF.